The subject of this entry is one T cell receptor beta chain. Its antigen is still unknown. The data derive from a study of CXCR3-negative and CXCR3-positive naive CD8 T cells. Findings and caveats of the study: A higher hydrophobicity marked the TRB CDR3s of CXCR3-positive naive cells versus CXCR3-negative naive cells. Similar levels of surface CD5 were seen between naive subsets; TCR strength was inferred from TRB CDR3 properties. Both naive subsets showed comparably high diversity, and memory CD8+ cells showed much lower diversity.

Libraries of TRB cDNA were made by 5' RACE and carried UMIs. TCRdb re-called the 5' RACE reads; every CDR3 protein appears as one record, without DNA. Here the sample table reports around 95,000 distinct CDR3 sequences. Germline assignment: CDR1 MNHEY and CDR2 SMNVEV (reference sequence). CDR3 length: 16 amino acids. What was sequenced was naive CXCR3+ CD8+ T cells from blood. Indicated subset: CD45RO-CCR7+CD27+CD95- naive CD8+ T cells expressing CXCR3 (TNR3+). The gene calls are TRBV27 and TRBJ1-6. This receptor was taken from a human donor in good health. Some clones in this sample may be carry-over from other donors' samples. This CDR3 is CASTDRGHLNYSPLHF.